The present entry profiles one T cell receptor beta chain with its context. Antigen: not known. TCRdb independently ran MiXCR on the reads; one entry per CDR3 protein. The sample lists hundreds of thousands of distinct CDR3 sequences; 15% to 20% were seen once. The CDR3 has 14 residues. V lost 2 bases and J 7 bases, leaving 13 bases between the germline ends. Germline V CDR1 and CDR2: SGHKS, YYEKEE (reference sequence). This record belongs to a study of T cell repertoires in cytomegalovirus infection. The overall study: Signatures in public TCR beta sequences pointed to both CMV infection and matching HLA type.

Whole-study findings and limits: The response measured ex vivo was dominated by TCR beta clonotypes (HLA-C-restricted and CMV-specific). Pooled public TCR beta family frequency picked out CMV carriers with the relevant HLA.

The clonotype was recovered from a human donor in good health (CMV status not recorded). Some clones in this sample may be carry-over from other donors' samples. The chain combines TRBV5-5 with TRBJ2-1, with no clear D. The sample consisted of PBMCs. The CDR3, as DNA: TGTGCCAGCAGCTTTGGTCGGCCCAGTAATGAGCAGTTCTTC. Residues: CASSFGRPSNEQFF. The full variable domain, its missing parts supplied by reference TRBV5-5 and TRBJ2-1, is DAGVTQSPTHLIKTRGQQVTLRCSPISGHKSVSWYQQVLGQGPQFIFQYYEKEERGRGNFPDRFSARQFPNYSSELNVNALLLGDSALYLCASSFGRPSNEQFFGPGTRLTVL.